This note documents a single T cell receptor beta chain sequence. The antigen is unknown. This sample is part of a study of beta chain features in type 1 diabetes. Overall study results and limits: In type 1 diabetes patients, VDJ junctions had fewer insertions; deletions at these junctions were more frequent. A moderate, significant TCRB CDR3 shortening appeared in type 1 diabetes across four CD4+ subsets.

The authors reverse transcribed all of the isolated RNA, so sequencing captured expressed TCRB transcripts. Method: immunoSEQ multiplex PCR; TCRdb's copy keeps in-frame clones and lacks some. The sample carries fewer than 350,000 clones, about 15% recorded once. Germline CDR1 and CDR2: LNHDA and SQIVND (reference sequence). V gave up 7 bases and J gave up 4 bases, with 11 bases separating them. The CDR3 totals 13 residues. Sequenced sample: naive CD4+ T cells from blood. The TCR originated in a man between 18 and 35 years old with type 1 diabetes. The chain joins TRBV19 to TRBJ2-1; D may be TRBD1 (6 bases). DNA for the CDR3: TGTGCCAGTATCGCGGACAGTTACAATGAGCAGTTCTTC. Its translation: CASIADSYNEQFF.